Each of the 26 T cell receptor beta chains below was sequenced from the same sample in a study of T cell clonality in common variable immunodeficiency. Libraries were prepared by immunoSEQ multiplex PCR; TCRdb keeps only in-frame clonotypes and omits some of them. The sample yields tens of thousands of clones, without any singletons. Sequencing was carried out using peripheral blood mononuclear cells. These receptors all stem from a person aged 18 to 70 in good health.

This clone was counted many times. The CDR3 DNA, read in part, is TGTGCCAGCAGCCTCTCCTCTGGGGGGGCTAACTATGGC. Protein product: CASSLSSGGANYG. The whole CDR3 sequence is CASSLSSGGANYGYTF. The chain is built from TRBV7-8 and TRBJ1-2, with TRBD1 as a possible D gene (5 bases). The CDR3 end falls 3 residues outside the read, so it is completed with the germline J gene. The V gene's germline CDR1 is SGHVS and CDR2 FQNEAQ. The CDR3 extends over 16 amino acids. The V gene lost 5 bases and the J gene lost 0 bases, with 16 bases spanning the gap.

This clone was detected ten times or more. Read coverage stops 3 residues before the CDR3 terminus; the germline J gene supplies the remainder. This chain connects TRBV20-1 to TRBJ1-2, with D possibly matching TRBD1 (6 bases). CDR1 and CDR2 (germline): DFQATT, SNEGSKA (reference sequence). The CDR3 totals 12 residues. The CDR3 loop reads CSATPDRLGYTF. Incomplete CDR3 DNA: TGCAGTGCTACTCCCGACAGGTTGGGC.

This clone showed up many times. The read comes to an end 3 residues before the CDR3 does, leaving the germline J gene to fill in the end. The J gene is TRBJ1-1, the V gene TRBV14, with 8 bases matching TRBD1. CDR3 length: 18 residues. V lost 4 bases and J lost 5; bases outside the gene matches: 18. CDR1 is SGHDN and CDR2 is FVKESK in the germline V gene. CDR3 amino acids: CASSRRLSTGVVGTEAFF. The DNA read from the CDR3 is TGTGCCAGCAGCCGACGACTTTCGACAGGGGTTGTTGGGACTGAA.

This clone was counted many times. The sequence runs out 3 residues before the end of the CDR3; the remainder is reconstructed from the germline J gene. This chain connects TRBV7-9 to TRBJ1-2, with a weak D call TRBD1 (5 bases). Germline V lookup: CDR1 SEHNR, CDR2 FQNEAQ (reference sequence). V lost 5 bases, J lost 6 bases, and 10 bases lay in between. CDR3 length equals 12 residues. The sequenced part of the CDR3 DNA is TGTGCCAGCAGCCCCCGGGGGGATGGC. Protein sequence: CASSPRGDG. The full CDR3 protein is CASSPRGDGYTF.

This clone was seen repeatedly, ten times or more. The DNA ends 3 residues before the CDR3 does, and the rest of the CDR3 is filled in from the germline J gene. The J gene is TRBJ2-7, the V gene TRBV6-2 or TRBV6-3, with 9 bases matching TRBD1. Per germline, CDR1 MNHEY and CDR2 SVGEGT. The V and J ends lost 5 bases and 5 bases, in that order; junction bases with no gene match: 10. This CDR3 contains 15 residues. The CDR3 loop is CASSLPGQGSDEQYF. The CDR3 DNA, read in part, is TGTGCCAGCAGTCTCCCGGGACAGGGTTCCGACGAG.

This clone was counted ten times or more. The CDR3 goes on 3 residues after the read ends, and that part is filled in from the germline J gene. This chain uses TRBV7-6 with TRBJ2-5, with TRBD1 matching 7 bases. CDR1 is SGHVS, CDR2 FNYEAQ, per germline. This CDR3 comprises 13 residues. V lost 1 base to trimming and J lost 4 bases; unmatched junction nucleotides: 0. The CDR3 protein is CASSLDRGETQYF. CDR3 bases read: TGTGCCAGCAGCTTAGACAGGGGAGAGACC. Combining the CDR3 with reference TRBV7-6 and TRBJ2-5 gives the whole variable domain GAGVSQSPRYKVTKRGQDVALRCDPISGHVSLYWYRQALGQGPEFLTYFNYEAQQDKSGLPNDRFSAERPEGSISTLTIQRTEQRDSAMYRCASSLDRGETQYFGPGTRLLVL.

This clone occurred many times. The observed sequence ends 3 residues before the CDR3 terminus, with the missing tail filled in from the germline J gene. The chain is built from TRBV10-3 and TRBJ2-7; 9 nucleotides align to TRBD2. The CDR3 has 12 amino acids. Germline CDR1 ENHRY, CDR2 SYGVKD. V was clipped by 6 bases and J by 6 bases; unmatched bases: 3. The CDR3 protein is CAIRAGGREQYF. The CDR3 DNA, read in part, is TGTGCCATCAGGGCGGGGGGGCGCGAG.

The sample holds many counts of this clone. The CDR3 reads CASSLSSGANNEQFF. The sequenced CDR3 bases are TGTGCCAGCAGCTTGTCCAGCGGGGCAAATAATGAG. The gene calls are TRBV5-5 and TRBJ2-1; 7 bases align to TRBD2. The CDR3 is cut off 3 residues early in the read; its end comes from the germline J gene. Germline trimming cut 1 base from V and 7 bases from J; bases unmatched to any gene: 8. CDR3 length: 15 amino acids. Looked up from germline, CDR1 is SGHKS and CDR2 is YYEKEE (reference sequence).

This clone has ten or more counts. The DNA ends 3 residues before the CDR3 does, and the rest of the CDR3 is filled in from the germline J gene. The rearrangement uses TRBV7-2 and TRBJ2-5, with D tentatively TRBD1 (5 bases). V was pared by 5 bases and J by 5 bases, with 15 bases between. The CDR3 contains 14 residues. The germline V gene has CDR1 SGHTA and CDR2 FQGNSA. The CDR3 reads CASSGRDSGETQYF. Incomplete CDR3 DNA: TGTGCCAGCAGCGGACGCGATTCAGGGGAGACC.

This clone was counted many times. The read is 3 residues too short to cover the CDR3 end, so that end is filled in from the germline J gene. V is TRBV2 and J is TRBJ1-5, with D tentatively TRBD1 (6 bases). V lost 5 bases, J lost 0 bases, and 17 bases lay in between. CDR1 and CDR2 from the germline V gene are SNHLY and FYNNEI. The CDR3 totals 17 residues. The sequenced part of the CDR3 DNA is TGTGCCAGCAGTAAGGACAGATCCTTTTATAGCAATCAGCCC. Translating it yields CASSKDRSFYSNQP. The entire CDR3 reads CASSKDRSFYSNQPQHF.

This clone was seen many times. Sequencing ends 3 residues short of the CDR3 end; the germline J gene provides the rest. The chain combines TRBV6-2 or TRBV6-3 with TRBJ1-1; no firm D call. Germline CDR1 reads MNHEY; CDR2 reads SVGEGT. The V and J ends lost 2 bases and 5 bases respectively, with 15 bases between them. The CDR3 loop spans 15 amino acids. Incomplete CDR3 DNA: TGTGCCAGCAGTTACACGGCCCGAGGCGGGACTGAA. Encoded protein: CASSYTARGGTE. The whole CDR3 protein reads CASSYTARGGTEAFF.

This clone appeared many times. The read terminates 3 residues before the CDR3 end, so the remaining end is supplied by the germline J gene. The chain couples TRBV9 to TRBJ1-1, with a weak D call TRBD1 (5 bases). V was trimmed by 6 bases and J by 1 base, leaving 13 bases between them. CDR3 size: 14 residues. Looked up from germline, CDR1 is SGDLS and CDR2 is YYNGEE. The chain's CDR3 is CASNERGWNTEAFF. The part of the CDR3 DNA that was read is TGTGCCAGCAACGAGCGGGGGTGGAACACTGAA.

This clone was seen at least ten times. The CDR3 is cut off 3 residues early in the read; its end comes from the germline J gene. V gene TRBV7-3 combines with J gene TRBJ2-1; 9 bases map to TRBD2. The CDR3 extends over 17 amino acids. V was clipped by 5 bases and J by 7 bases; unmatched bases: 15. Germline-derived CDR1 and CDR2 are SGHTA and FQGTGA. CDR3 sequence: CASSLARIAGVQNEQFF. The DNA read from the CDR3 is TGTGCCAGCAGCCTCGCCCGTATAGCGGGAGTACAGAATGAG.

This clone was counted many times. Sequencing ends 3 residues short of the CDR3 end; the germline J gene provides the rest. The J gene is TRBJ2-1, the V gene TRBV14; 7 bases are shared with TRBD2. The germline gives CDR1 SGHDN, CDR2 FVKESK. This CDR3 region has 14 residues. V shed 6 bases, J shed 3 bases, and the junction held 5 bases outside the gene matches. CDR3 bases read: TGTGCCAGCAGTCGGGGCGGGGGCTACAATGAG. It specifies CASSRGGGYNE. In full, the CDR3 reads CASSRGGGYNEQFF.

This clone was counted many times. The read is 3 residues too short to cover the CDR3 end, so that end is filled in from the germline J gene. The rearrangement uses TRBV5-5 and TRBJ1-6; a possible D gene is TRBD1 (5 bases). This CDR3 region has 15 residues. Germline V gives CDR1 SGHKS, CDR2 YYEKEE (reference sequence). V lost 0 bases, J lost 4 bases, and 8 bases lay in between. CDR3 region: CASSLVGAYNSPLHF. The CDR3 bases that were read are TGTGCCAGCAGCTTGGTAGGGGCTTATAATTCACCC.

This clone has at least ten counts. Coverage ceases 3 residues before the CDR3 finishes, and the germline J gene fills in the end. Other DNA sequences of this sample code for an identical CDR3. The V gene is TRBV7-2, the J gene TRBJ2-7, with 9 bases fitting TRBD1. Germline values: CDR1 SGHTA, CDR2 FQGNSA. The CDR3 sequence is 13 residues long. With V trimmed by 4 bases and J by 5 bases, 3 bases remained unmatched. The chain's CDR3 is CASSSRDRDEQYF. CDR3 DNA (partial): TGTGCCAGCAGCTCTAGGGACAGGGACGAG.

This clone was seen at least ten times. The read gets to within 3 residues of the CDR3 end, and the germline J gene fills in the rest. The chain combines TRBV7-9 with TRBJ1-2; 9 bases are shared with TRBD1. Germline V gene data show CDR1 as SEHNR and CDR2 as FQNEAQ (reference sequence). V lost 5 bases, J lost 2 bases, and 6 bases stayed unmatched. The CDR3 loop spans 15 amino acids. This chain's CDR3 is CASSGTGGENYGYTF. The DNA read from the CDR3 is TGTGCCAGCAGCGGTACAGGGGGCGAGAACTATGGC.

This clone was counted at least ten times. With the read ending 3 residues before the CDR3 end, the germline J gene is used to fill in that end. The rearrangement uses TRBV7-3 and TRBJ2-7; weak D call: TRBD2 (5 bases). The CDR3 is 13 residues long. CDR1 and CDR2 (germline): SGHTA, FQGTGA. Trimming cost V 5 bases and J 6 bases, with 14 bases left between them. The covered CDR3 bases are TGTGCCAGCAGCACGACTACTACGAGCGAG. As protein: CASSTTTTSE. The CDR3 in full is CASSTTTTSEQYF.

The table lists this clone with many counts. The read ends 3 residues before the CDR3 terminus; that terminus is restored from the germline J gene. This chain joins TRBV13 and TRBJ1-2; 9 nucleotides agree with TRBD1. Germline V gene data show CDR1 as PRHDT and CDR2 as FYEKMQ (reference sequence). CDR3 size: 13 residues. The CDR3 sequence: CASSGRDRVGYTF. Partial CDR3 DNA: TGTGCCAGCAGCGGCCGGGACAGGGTGGGC.

The table lists this clone with many counts. The CDR3 end falls 3 residues outside the read, so it is completed with the germline J gene. The rearrangement uses TRBV20-1 and TRBJ1-1, with 8 bases aligning to TRBD1. This CDR3 region has 14 residues. The germline V gene encodes CDR1 DFQATT and CDR2 SNEGSKA (reference sequence). With 6 bases clipped from V and 4 bases from J, the junction kept 10 bases outside the gene matches. CDR3 DNA (partial): TGCAGTGCCCAAACAGGGGGATTTGTCACTGAA. Encoded protein: CSAQTGGFVTE. The full-length CDR3 reads as CSAQTGGFVTEAFF.

This clone was detected ten times or more. The CDR3 extends 3 residues past the end of the read, so its final part is completed from the germline J gene. This chain connects TRBV2 to TRBJ2-5; D not certain. The ends were cut back, 3 bases at V and 1 base at J, with 9 bases in the middle. CDR1 SNHLY and CDR2 FYNNEI come from the germline V gene. The CDR3 has 14 amino acids. The sequenced CDR3 bases are TGTGCCAGCAGTGATAGACTGGTCCAAGAGACC. Translating it yields CASSDRLVQET. The CDR3, in full, reads CASSDRLVQETQYF.

This clone was counted ten times or more. The CDR3 end falls 3 residues outside the read, so it is completed with the germline J gene. The chain links TRBV5-1 to TRBJ2-1, with 13 bases aligning to TRBD2. V lost 4 bases, J lost 7 bases, and 5 bases stayed unmatched. The CDR3 consists of 15 residues. Germline-derived CDR1 and CDR2 are SGHRS and YFSETQ. The CDR3 bases that were read are TGCGCCAGCAGCCCGGGACTAGCGGGGTCTAATGAG. Residues: CASSPGLAGSNE. The whole CDR3 sequence is CASSPGLAGSNEQFF.

This clone was found many times. The read is 3 residues too short to cover the CDR3 end, so that end is filled in from the germline J gene. The chain has TRBV7-2 and TRBJ2-5; 7 nucleotides match TRBD1. From germline, CDR1 is SGHTA and CDR2 FQGNSA. The CDR3 consists of 13 residues. V was pared by 2 bases and J by 4 bases, with 1 base of the junction left unmatched. The sequenced CDR3 bases are TGTGCCAGCAGCTTAAACAGGGGAGAGACC. Translation: CASSLNRGET. The CDR3, in full, reads CASSLNRGETQYF.

The sample holds many counts of this clone. The CDR3 end is not reached by the read, which stops 3 residues before it; the germline J gene fills it in. The chain links TRBV5-1 to TRBJ2-7, with 10 nucleotides matching TRBD2. V dropped 0 bases and J dropped 2; count of bases not matched to a gene: 2. Germline V gene sequence: CDR1 SGHRS, CDR2 YFSETQ. The CDR3 covers 15 residues. The CDR3 loop reads CASSLALAGAYEQYF. CDR3 bases read: TGCGCCAGCAGCTTGGCGCTAGCGGGGGCCTACGAG.

This clone appeared many times. Read coverage stops 3 residues before the CDR3 terminus; the germline J gene supplies the remainder. The V call is TRBV20-1, the J call TRBJ1-4; no clear D gene. CDR3 size: 15 residues. Germline V gives CDR1 DFQATT, CDR2 SNEGSKA (reference sequence). V was pared by 1 base and J by 0 bases, with 9 bases between. The CDR3 reads CSARGGTATNEKLFF. The DNA read from the CDR3 is TGCAGTGCTAGAGGAGGAACAGCAACTAATGAAAAA.

This clone was counted ten times or more. The observed sequence ends 3 residues before the CDR3 terminus, with the missing tail filled in from the germline J gene. This chain joins TRBV5-1 and TRBJ2-7, with 7 bases aligning to TRBD2. Germline V gene sequence: CDR1 SGHRS, CDR2 YFSETQ. V lost 2 bases and J lost 4; bases outside the gene matches: 6. The CDR3 totals 14 residues. CDR3 protein: CASSFKGGDYEQYF. The sequenced CDR3 bases are TGCGCCAGCAGCTTCAAGGGAGGGGATTACGAG. Filled out from reference TRBV5-1 and TRBJ2-7, the complete variable domain reads KAGVTQTPRYLIKTRGQQVTLSCSPISGHRSVSWYQQTPGQGLQFLFEYFSETQRNKGNFPGRFSGRQFSNSRSEMNVSTLELGDSALYLCASSFKGGDYEQYFGPGTRLTVT.